Detailed here is one T cell receptor beta chain. What it binds is not known. This CDR3 is 14 amino acids long. Germline trimming cut 4 bases from V and 5 bases from J; bases unmatched to any gene: 6. The V gene's germline CDR1 is MDHEN and CDR2 SYDVKM. TCRdb ran MiXCR on the 5' RACE reads and lists one entry per CDR3 protein. The sample lists about 40,000 distinct CDR3 sequences, approximately 20% occurring once. General study results and limits: Tumor memory CD4+ T cell TCR gene usage was found to cluster with blood and lymph node memory CD4+ cells and with lymph node naive CD4+ cells. The larger cohort examined one V-J beta rearrangement, not whole repertoires.

The chain has TRBV28 and TRBJ2-7; 9 bases match TRBD2. Sequencing was carried out using naive CD4+ T cells sorted from a lymph node. The subset denotes: naive CD4+ T cells, CD4+CD45RA+CD25-. This sequence was found in a female donor with breast cancer. CDR3 residues: CASSSREGRNEQYF. The CDR3 DNA sequence: TGTGCCAGCAGTTCGCGGGAGGGCCGTAACGAGCAGTACTTC.